The next 8 T cell receptor beta chains were all read from a single sample in a study of blood T cell repertoires in COVID-19. Here immunoSEQ multiplex PCR was the method, and the copy in TCRdb shows in-frame clones only, minus some. The sample shows roughly 250,000 clones, around 90% of them seen only once. Sequencing input: PBMCs or T cells enriched from blood (not recorded which). The receptor set was obtained from a woman aged 45-65 years who had recovered from COVID-19.

The gene calls are TRBV7-9 and TRBJ2-7; 8 positions match TRBD2. Trimming cost V 5 bases and J 3 bases; bases outside gene matches: 6. The CDR3 is 14 amino acids. Germline V lookup: CDR1 SEHNR, CDR2 FQNEAQ (reference sequence). CDR3 bases: TGTGCCAGCAGCCGTAGCGGGATGTACTACGAGCAGTACTTC. It is translated as CASSRSGMYYEQYF.

In this sample, this clone turned up a few times. V gene TRBV27 combines with J gene TRBJ1-1; D is possibly TRBD1 (5 bases). There are 13 residues in the CDR3. In germline, CDR1 is MNHEY, CDR2 SMNVEV (reference sequence). Trimming shortened V by 1 base and J by 5 bases, and 8 bases separated the two germline ends. The CDR3 nucleotides read TGTGCCAGCAGTTTATACGGGGGGACTGAAGCTTTCTTT. Amino acids: CASSLYGGTEAFF.

The chain has TRBV6-5 and TRBJ2-1; no definite D call. This CDR3 spans 13 amino acids. Trimming pared 6 bases from V and 10 bases from J, leaving 16 bases between. Germline-derived CDR1 and CDR2 are MNHEY and SVGAGI. The DNA of the CDR3 is TGTGCCAGCAGCGCTAACCCGAGGTTGGAGCAGTTCTTC. Protein sequence: CASSANPRLEQFF.

V gene TRBV12-5 combines with J gene TRBJ2-1; 9 positions match TRBD1. The V segment lost 6 bases and the J segment 8 bases; nucleotides outside the gene matches: 8. The CDR3 loop spans 14 amino acids. From germline, CDR1 is LGHNT and CDR2 FRNRAP. CDR3 nucleotide sequence: TGTGCTAGTGGCTCCGGGACAGGGACCGATGAGCAGTTCTTC. It specifies CASGSGTGTDEQFF.

V and J are TRBV7-8 and TRBJ2-1; the match to TRBD2 covers 9 bases. Germline V lookup: CDR1 SGHVS, CDR2 FQNEAQ. The CDR3 contains 16 residues. V was clipped by 3 bases and J by 3 bases; unmatched bases: 6. The DNA of the CDR3 is TGTGCCAGCAGCTTGGGCGGGAGGGCGTTCTACAATGAGCAGTTCTTC. Translation: CASSLGGRAFYNEQFF.

There are a few counts of this clone. V usage is TRBV2 and J usage is TRBJ1-4; 11 nucleotides match TRBD1. The V gene end was trimmed by 8 bases and the J gene end by 3 bases; junction bases not matched to a gene: 8. This CDR3 spans 16 amino acids. Germline CDR1 SNHLY, CDR2 FYNNEI. This CDR3 is CASLLGQGGSNEKLFF. The CDR3 region has the DNA TGTGCCAGCCTCCTGGGACAGGGGGGCTCTAATGAAAAACTGTTTTTT.

V usage is TRBV3-1 (or the pseudogene TRBV3-2) and J usage is TRBJ2-7; D may be TRBD1 (5 bases). Deletions cut 1 base from V and 4 bases from J, with 14 bases between. The CDR3 extends over 15 amino acids. CDR1 is LGHDT and CDR2 is YNNKEL in the germline V gene (reference sequence). The CDR3 DNA is TGTGCCAGCAGCCAAGGTTTTCGACAGCATTACGAGCAGTACTTC. Protein sequence: CASSQGFRQHYEQYF.

This clone occurred once. The chain joins TRBV6-4 to TRBJ2-3; the D gene is possibly TRBD2 (5 bases). V shed 3 bases and J shed 4 bases, with 14 bases lying between them. CDR3 length equals 15 residues. The V gene's germline CDR1 is MRHNA and CDR2 SNTAGT. The CDR3: CASSELGGSADTQYF. Here the CDR3 DNA reads TGTGCCAGCAGTGAACTAGGTGGATCTGCAGATACGCAGTATTTT.